Following are 19 T cell receptor beta chains from one sample sequenced in a study of glioma-infiltrating T cells after dendritic cell vaccination. Clones were read by immunoSEQ multiplex PCR, and TCRdb kept only the in-frame ones, dropping some. The sample shows approximately 82,000 clones, approximately 90% of them seen only once. Sequencing used blood, obtained before dendritic cell vaccination. These TCRs come from a human donor with glioblastoma.

This chain joins TRBV19 and TRBJ1-6; 9 positions match TRBD1. Germline V gene sequence: CDR1 LNHDA, CDR2 SQIVND (reference sequence). V shed 4 bases, J shed 8 bases, and the junction held 6 bases outside the gene matches. The CDR3 is made up of 15 amino acids. The CDR3 region is CASSTRDRADSPLHF. The CDR3 DNA reads TGTGCCAGTAGTACCCGGGACAGGGCTGATTCACCCCTCCACTTT.

The chain is built from TRBV2 and TRBJ2-2, with TRBD2 identical over 13 bases. The CDR3 is made up of 15 amino acids. V lost 4 bases and J lost 6; bases outside the gene matches: 2. Germline V gives CDR1 SNHLY, CDR2 FYNNEI. The DNA of the CDR3 is TGTGCCAGCAGTGGCACTAGCGGGAGGGCCGGGGAGCTGTTTTTT. Translating it yields CASSGTSGRAGELFF.

This sequence joins TRBV5-1 and TRBJ2-5; TRBD1 agrees at 7 bases. The CDR3 contains 15 residues. In germline, CDR1 is SGHRS, CDR2 YFSETQ. V was clipped by 3 bases and J by 1 base; unmatched bases: 6. DNA for the CDR3: TGCGCCAGCAGCTCAAACAGGGGCCGCCAAGAGACCCAGTACTTC. This gives the protein CASSSNRGRQETQYF.

The J gene is TRBJ1-1, the V gene TRBV6-1, with D perhaps matching TRBD1 (5 bases). Germline V gene data show CDR1 as MNHNS and CDR2 as SASEGT. The CDR3 has 11 residues. V shed 6 bases and J shed 5 bases, with 7 bases lying between them. The CDR3 DNA follows: TGTGCCAGCAGCCGGGGGACTGAAGCTTTCTTT. This encodes CASSRGTEAFF.

The chain carries TRBV19 and TRBJ2-7; tentative D call: TRBD1 (5 bases). Trimming removed 3 bases from V and 1 base from J, with 10 bases in between. The CDR3 length is 14 residues. From germline, CDR1 is LNHDA and CDR2 SQIVND (reference sequence). Here the CDR3 DNA reads TGTGCCAGTAGTATTCTTGGGGCGTCCTACGAGCAGTACTTC. It translates to CASSILGASYEQYF.

CDR3 sequence reads: CASRRGTGVYEQYF. CDR3 bases: TGTGCCAGCAGGCGTGGGACAGGAGTCTACGAGCAGTACTTC. The chain combines TRBV27 with TRBJ2-7, with TRBD1 matching 8 bases. CDR3 length: 14 amino acids. CDR1 MNHEY and CDR2 SMNVEV come from the germline V gene (reference sequence). Germline trimming cut 6 bases from V and 3 bases from J; bases unmatched to any gene: 7.

This chain uses TRBV10-3 with TRBJ2-5, with D perhaps TRBD2 (6 bases). The CDR3 is made up of 14 amino acids. Germline V lookup: CDR1 ENHRY, CDR2 SYGVKD. V was clipped by 2 bases and J by 2 bases, with 9 bases between them. Here the CDR3 DNA reads TGTGCCATCAGTGAGCCCGGGGGACAAGAGACCCAGTACTTC. It translates to CAISEPGGQETQYF.

The chain recombines TRBV6-5 with TRBJ1-3; D is possibly TRBD1 (5 bases). Trimming pared 2 bases from V and 0 bases from J, leaving 11 bases between. Germline assignment: CDR1 MNHEY and CDR2 SVGAGI. The CDR3 extends over 16 amino acids. CDR3 nucleotides: TGTGCCAGCAGTTACGGCACAGGCTTCTCTGGAAACACCATATATTTT. Protein sequence: CASSYGTGFSGNTIYF.

The chain carries TRBV7-2 and TRBJ1-5; D ambiguous. This CDR3 contains 15 residues. Germline V CDR1 and CDR2: SGHTA, FQGNSA. The ends were cut back, 5 bases at V and 1 base at J, with 12 bases in the middle. DNA for the CDR3: TGTGCCAGCAGCCCATGGAGAGCCAGCAATCAGCCCCAGCATTTT. Translating gives CASSPWRASNQPQHF.

The chain couples TRBV29-1 to TRBJ1-4, with 8 bases identical to TRBD1. CDR3 length equals 17 residues. Germline V gives CDR1 SQVTM, CDR2 ANQGSEA. The J segment lost 3 bases and the V segment lost 5 bases, leaving 14 bases of the junction unmatched. The CDR3 sequence: CSVLHLADRAPNEKLFF. The CDR3 DNA is TGCAGCGTTCTTCACCTAGCGGACAGGGCTCCTAATGAAAAACTGTTTTTT.

This clone was counted once. V and J are TRBV27 and TRBJ1-4, with a tentative D call TRBD1 (6 bases). CDR1 MNHEY and CDR2 SMNVEV come from the germline V gene (reference sequence). V was cut by 1 base and J by 6 bases, with 21 bases left in between. The length of the CDR3 is 18 residues. Here the CDR3 reads CASSLWPLSGQNYEKLFF. For the CDR3, the DNA is TGTGCCAGCAGTTTATGGCCTTTGTCGGGACAAAATTATGAAAAACTGTTTTTT.

The chain joins TRBV30 to TRBJ2-3; the D gene is possibly TRBD2 (5 bases). This CDR3 has 16 amino acids. The V and J ends lost 3 bases and 2 bases respectively, with 18 bases between them. The germline CDR1 and CDR2 sequences are GTSNPN and SVGIG (reference sequence). CDR3 residues: CAWSRSGGSLTDTQYF. The CDR3 DNA reads as TGTGCCTGGAGCCGGTCCGGAGGCTCCCTCACAGATACGCAGTATTTT.

This clone was counted between two and nine times. The chain carries TRBV19 and TRBJ2-1, with 7 bases that match TRBD2. The germline V gene has CDR1 LNHDA and CDR2 SQIVND (reference sequence). The CDR3 length is 15 residues. Germline trimming cut 3 bases from V and 2 bases from J; bases unmatched to any gene: 4. CDR3 nucleotide sequence: TGTGCCAGTAGTATGGATCTAGCGGCCTACAATGAGCAGTTCTTC. Translating it yields CASSMDLAAYNEQFF.

This clone was recorded a few times. This chain joins TRBV6-1 and TRBJ2-7; 9 nucleotides match TRBD2. Trimming cost V 8 bases and J 7 bases; bases outside gene matches: 12. The CDR3 has 14 amino acids. The V gene's germline CDR1 is MNHNS and CDR2 SASEGT. This chain's CDR3 is CASLTASGALEQYF. The CDR3 DNA follows: TGTGCCAGCTTGACGGCTAGCGGGGCTCTGGAGCAGTACTTC.

The V and J genes are TRBV6-5 and TRBJ1-1; possibly TRBD1 for D (6 bases). V gave up 0 bases and J gave up 5 bases, with 16 bases separating them. Germline CDR1 reads MNHEY; CDR2 reads SVGAGI. This CDR3 is 16 amino acids long. CDR3 amino acids: CASSYSRGGVNTEAFF. CDR3 coding DNA: TGTGCCAGCAGTTACTCGCGGGGGGGCGTTAATACTGAAGCTTTCTTT.

A remark on this clone: The junction shows a germline mismatch at one end, possibly a read error. The rearrangement joins TRBV2 to TRBJ2-5; TRBD2 agrees at 8 bases. CDR1 SNHLY and CDR2 FYNNEI come from the germline V gene. The CDR3 spans 14 residues. CDR3 coding DNA: TGTGCCGGCAGTAGCGGGGTCCTACAAGAGACCCAGTACTTC. It translates to CAGSSGVLQETQYF. Based on the CDR3 plus reference TRBV2 and TRBJ2-5, the full variable domain is EPEVTQTPSHQVTQMGQEVILRCVPISNHLYFYWYRQILGQKVEFLVSFYNNEISEKSEIFDDQFSVERPDGSNFTLKIRSTKLEDSAMYFCAGSSGVLQETQYFGPGTRLLVL.

This chain uses TRBV27 with TRBJ1-1, with TRBD1 matching over 7 bases. The CDR3 has 14 amino acids. CDR1 and CDR2 from the germline V gene are MNHEY and SMNVEV (reference sequence). The trim removed 6 bases at V and 6 bases at J, leaving 10 bases unmatched. The CDR3 coding sequence is TGTGCCAGCAGGGGAAGACAGGGAGGCGCTGAAGCTTTCTTT. Translated: CASRGRQGGAEAFF.

This chain uses TRBV10-3 with TRBJ1-5; 10 nucleotides agree with TRBD1. The junction had 5 bases not matched to a gene; V was cut back by 7 bases and J by 5 bases. CDR3 length equals 14 residues. The germline gives CDR1 ENHRY, CDR2 SYGVKD. Here the CDR3 reads CAIKNGQGDQPQHF. The CDR3 DNA is TGTGCCATCAAGAATGGACAGGGGGATCAGCCCCAGCATTTT.

This sequence joins TRBV19 and TRBJ1-1; a possible D gene is TRBD1 (5 bases). V was shortened by 5 bases and J by 3 bases, with 28 bases between the two germline ends. The V gene's germline CDR1 is LNHDA and CDR2 SQIVND (reference sequence). There are 19 residues in the CDR3. CDR3: CASSPMGGFFLGMDTEAFF. The CDR3 DNA is TGTGCCAGTAGTCCCATGGGGGGTTTTTTTCTCGGGATGGACACTGAAGCTTTCTTT.